This T cell receptor beta chain was captured in a study of CD8+CD57+ T cells in acquired aplastic anemia. Points from the study as a whole: Patients and controls shared 25 to 35 CD8+ CDR3 sequences, which appeared highly expressed in patients and within their immunodominant clones.

The CDR3 spans 18 residues. Germline loops: CDR1 LGHNA, CDR2 YNFKEQ. With 4 bases clipped from V and 5 bases from J, the junction kept 13 bases outside the gene matches. It was genomic DNA that served as the template for profiling TCR beta VDJ and CDR3. In TCRdb, the reads were re-called with MiXCR into one record per CDR3 protein. The sample consists of some 200,000 distinct CDR3 sequences, about 62% of them appearing once. Patients included in sequencing had previously demonstrated CD8+CD57+ cell expansion by flow cytometry. This clonotype came up many times. The antigen remains undetermined. This clonotype was obtained from a human donor with aplastic anemia. The sequencing sample was made of sorted CD4+, CD8+, or CD8+CD57+ T cells (not recorded which) from PBMCs. The chain uses TRBV4-2 and TRBJ2-5, with 13 bases identical to TRBD2. CDR3 sequence: CASSLRTSGGPYEETQYF. CDR3 DNA sequence: TGTGCCAGCAGCCTCAGGACTAGCGGGGGCCCGTATGAGGAGACCCAGTACTTC.